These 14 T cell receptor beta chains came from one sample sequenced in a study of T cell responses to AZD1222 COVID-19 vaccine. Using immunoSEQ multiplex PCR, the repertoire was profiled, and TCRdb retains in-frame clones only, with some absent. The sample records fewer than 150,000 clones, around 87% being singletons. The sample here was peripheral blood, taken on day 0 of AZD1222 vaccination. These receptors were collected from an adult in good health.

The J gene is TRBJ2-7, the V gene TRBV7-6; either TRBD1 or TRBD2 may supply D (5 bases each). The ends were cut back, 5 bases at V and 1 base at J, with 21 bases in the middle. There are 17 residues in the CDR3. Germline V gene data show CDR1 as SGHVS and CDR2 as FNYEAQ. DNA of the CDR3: TGTGCCAGCAGCCCCGAGGGTGCGACAGAACCGTCCTACGAGCAGTACTTC. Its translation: CASSPEGATEPSYEQYF.

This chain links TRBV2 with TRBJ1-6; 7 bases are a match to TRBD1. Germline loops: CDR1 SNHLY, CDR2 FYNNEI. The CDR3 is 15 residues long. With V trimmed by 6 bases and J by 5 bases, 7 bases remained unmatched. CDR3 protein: CASSPRDSDNSPLHF. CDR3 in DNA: TGTGCCAGCAGCCCCCGGGACAGTGATAATTCACCCCTCCACTTT.

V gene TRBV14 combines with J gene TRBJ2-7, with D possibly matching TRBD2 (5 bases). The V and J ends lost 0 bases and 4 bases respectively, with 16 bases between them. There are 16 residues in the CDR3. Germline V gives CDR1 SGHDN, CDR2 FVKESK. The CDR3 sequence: CASSQDWPPGSYEQYF. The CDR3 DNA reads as TGTGCCAGCAGCCAAGATTGGCCCCCGGGGTCATACGAGCAGTACTTC.

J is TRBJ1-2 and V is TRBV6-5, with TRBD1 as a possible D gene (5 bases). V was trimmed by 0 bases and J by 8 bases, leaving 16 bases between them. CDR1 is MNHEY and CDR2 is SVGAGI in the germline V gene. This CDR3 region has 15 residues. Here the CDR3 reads CASSYSIRGWLGYTF. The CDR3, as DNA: TGTGCCAGCAGTTACTCGATAAGGGGCTGGTTAGGCTACACCTTC.

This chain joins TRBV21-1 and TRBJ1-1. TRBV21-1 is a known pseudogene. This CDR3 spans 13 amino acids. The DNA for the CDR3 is TGTGCCAGCAGCAGTATCCTGAACACTGAAGCTTTCTTT. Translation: CASSSILNTEAFF.

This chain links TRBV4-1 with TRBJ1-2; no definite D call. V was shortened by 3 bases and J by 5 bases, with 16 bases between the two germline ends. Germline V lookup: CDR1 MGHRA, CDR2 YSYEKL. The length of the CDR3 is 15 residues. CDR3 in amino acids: CASSHPVRRMYGYTF. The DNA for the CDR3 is TGCGCCAGCAGCCATCCGGTGCGGAGGATGTATGGCTACACCTTC.

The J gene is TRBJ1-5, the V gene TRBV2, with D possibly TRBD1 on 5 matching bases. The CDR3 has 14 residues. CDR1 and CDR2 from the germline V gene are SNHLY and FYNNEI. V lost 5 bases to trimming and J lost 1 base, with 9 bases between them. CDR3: CASSQRTSNQPQHF. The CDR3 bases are TGTGCCAGCAGTCAGAGGACAAGCAATCAGCCCCAGCATTTT.

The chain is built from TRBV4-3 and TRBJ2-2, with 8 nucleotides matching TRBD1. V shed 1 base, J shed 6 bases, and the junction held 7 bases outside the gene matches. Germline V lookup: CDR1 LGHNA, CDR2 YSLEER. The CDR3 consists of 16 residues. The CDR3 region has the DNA TGCGCCAGCAGCCAAGGTGTGGACAGGGTTGCCGGGGAGCTGTTTTTT. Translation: CASSQGVDRVAGELFF.

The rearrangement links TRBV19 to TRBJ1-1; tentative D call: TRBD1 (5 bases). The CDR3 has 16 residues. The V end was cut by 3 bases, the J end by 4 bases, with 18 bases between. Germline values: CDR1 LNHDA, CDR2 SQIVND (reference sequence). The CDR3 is CASSITTGPLGTEAFF. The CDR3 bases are TGTGCCAGTAGTATCACAACGGGACCCTTGGGCACTGAAGCTTTCTTT.

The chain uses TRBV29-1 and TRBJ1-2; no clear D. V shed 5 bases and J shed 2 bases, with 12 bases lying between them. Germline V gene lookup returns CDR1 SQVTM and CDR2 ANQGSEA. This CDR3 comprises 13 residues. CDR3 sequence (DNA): TGCAGCGTTCGCCAGGAACCAAACTATGGCTACACCTTC. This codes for CSVRQEPNYGYTF.

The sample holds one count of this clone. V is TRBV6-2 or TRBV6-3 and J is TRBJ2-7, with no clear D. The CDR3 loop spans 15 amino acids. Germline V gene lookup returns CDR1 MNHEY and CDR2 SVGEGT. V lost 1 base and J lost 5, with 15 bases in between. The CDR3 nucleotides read TGTGCCAGCAGTTACTGGCAGAGTACTACGAACGAGCAGTACTTC. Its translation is CASSYWQSTTNEQYF.

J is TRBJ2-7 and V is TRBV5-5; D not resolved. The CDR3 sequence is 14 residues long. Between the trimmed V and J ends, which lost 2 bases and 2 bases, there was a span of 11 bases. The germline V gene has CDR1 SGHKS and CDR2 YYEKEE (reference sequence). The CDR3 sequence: CASSFQGTPYEQYF. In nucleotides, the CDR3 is TGTGCCAGCAGCTTTCAAGGAACACCCTACGAGCAGTACTTC.

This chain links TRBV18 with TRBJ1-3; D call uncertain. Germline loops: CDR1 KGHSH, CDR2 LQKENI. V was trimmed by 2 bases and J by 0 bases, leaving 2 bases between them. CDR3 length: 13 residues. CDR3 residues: CASSPSSGNTIYF. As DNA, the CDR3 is TGTGCCAGCTCACCAAGCTCTGGAAACACCATATATTTT.

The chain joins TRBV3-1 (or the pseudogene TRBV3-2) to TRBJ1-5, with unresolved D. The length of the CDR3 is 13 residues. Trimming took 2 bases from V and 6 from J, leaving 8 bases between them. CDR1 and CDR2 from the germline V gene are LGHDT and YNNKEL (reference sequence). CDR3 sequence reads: CASSQLDGQPQHF. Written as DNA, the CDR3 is TGTGCCAGCAGCCAATTGGATGGTCAGCCCCAGCATTTT.